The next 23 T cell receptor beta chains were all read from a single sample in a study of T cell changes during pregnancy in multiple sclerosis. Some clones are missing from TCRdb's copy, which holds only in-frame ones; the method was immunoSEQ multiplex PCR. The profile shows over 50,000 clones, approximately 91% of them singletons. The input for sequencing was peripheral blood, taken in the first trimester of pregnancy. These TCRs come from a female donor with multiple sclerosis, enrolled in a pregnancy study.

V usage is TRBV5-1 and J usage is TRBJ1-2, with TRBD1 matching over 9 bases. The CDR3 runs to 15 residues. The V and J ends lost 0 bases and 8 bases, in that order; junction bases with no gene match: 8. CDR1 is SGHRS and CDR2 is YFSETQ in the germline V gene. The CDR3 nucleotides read TGCGCCAGCAGCTTGGTTGGACAGGGGAATTTGGGCTACACCTTC. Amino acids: CASSLVGQGNLGYTF.

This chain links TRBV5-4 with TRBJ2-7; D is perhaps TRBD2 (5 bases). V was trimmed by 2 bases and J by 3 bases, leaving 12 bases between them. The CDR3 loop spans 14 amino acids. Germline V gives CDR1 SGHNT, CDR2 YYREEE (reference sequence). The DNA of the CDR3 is TGTGCCAGCAGCTTACTAGGTGTGAGCTACGAGCAGTACTTC. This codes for CASSLLGVSYEQYF.

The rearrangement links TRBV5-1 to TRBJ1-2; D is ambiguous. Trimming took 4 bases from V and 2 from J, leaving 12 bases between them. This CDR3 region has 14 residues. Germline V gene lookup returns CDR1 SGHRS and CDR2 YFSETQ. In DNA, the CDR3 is TGCGCCAGCAGCGTGAGTGCGCGGAACTATGGCTACACCTTC. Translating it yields CASSVSARNYGYTF.

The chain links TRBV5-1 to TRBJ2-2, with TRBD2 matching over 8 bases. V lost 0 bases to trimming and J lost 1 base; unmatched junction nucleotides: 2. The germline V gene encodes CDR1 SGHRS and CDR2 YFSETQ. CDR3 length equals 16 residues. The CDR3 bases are TGCGCCAGCAGCTTGGTTAGCGGGGTGAACACCGGGGAGCTGTTTTTT. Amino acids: CASSLVSGVNTGELFF.

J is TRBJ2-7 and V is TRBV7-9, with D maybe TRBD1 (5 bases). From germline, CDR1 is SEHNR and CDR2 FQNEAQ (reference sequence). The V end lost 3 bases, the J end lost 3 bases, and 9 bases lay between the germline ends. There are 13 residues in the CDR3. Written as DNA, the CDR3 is TGTGCCAGCAGCTTTGGACAAAACTACGAGCAGTACTTC. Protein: CASSFGQNYEQYF.

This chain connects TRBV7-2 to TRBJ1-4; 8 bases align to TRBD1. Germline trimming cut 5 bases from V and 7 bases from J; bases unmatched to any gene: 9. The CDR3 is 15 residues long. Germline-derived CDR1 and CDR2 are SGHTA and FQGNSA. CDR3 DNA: TGTGCCAGCAGCATCGGGACAGGTCTTTCTGAAAAACTGTTTTTT. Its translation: CASSIGTGLSEKLFF. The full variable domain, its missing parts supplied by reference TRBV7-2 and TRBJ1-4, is GAGVSQSPSNKVTEKGKDVELRCDPISGHTALYWYRQSLGQGLEFLIYFQGNSAPDKSGLPSDRFSAERTGGSVSTLTIQRTQQEDSAVYLCASSIGTGLSEKLFFGSGTQLSVL.

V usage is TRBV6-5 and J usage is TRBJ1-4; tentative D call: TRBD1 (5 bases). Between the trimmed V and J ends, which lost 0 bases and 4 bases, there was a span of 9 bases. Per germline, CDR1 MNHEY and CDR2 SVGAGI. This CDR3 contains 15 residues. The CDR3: CASSYSPGNNEKLFF. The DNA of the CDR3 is TGTGCCAGCAGTTACTCGCCAGGGAATAATGAAAAACTGTTTTTT.

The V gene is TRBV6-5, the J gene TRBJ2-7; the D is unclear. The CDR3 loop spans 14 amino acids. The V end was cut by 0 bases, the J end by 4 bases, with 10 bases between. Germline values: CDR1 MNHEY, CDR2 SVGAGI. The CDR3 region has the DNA TGTGCCAGCAGTTACTCGACACCTCCTTACGAGCAGTACTTC. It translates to CASSYSTPPYEQYF.

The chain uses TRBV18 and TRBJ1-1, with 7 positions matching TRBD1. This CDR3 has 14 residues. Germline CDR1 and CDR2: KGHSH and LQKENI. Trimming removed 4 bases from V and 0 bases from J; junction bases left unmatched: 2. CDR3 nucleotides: TGTGCCAGCTCACAGACAGGGATGAACACTGAAGCTTTCTTT. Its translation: CASSQTGMNTEAFF.

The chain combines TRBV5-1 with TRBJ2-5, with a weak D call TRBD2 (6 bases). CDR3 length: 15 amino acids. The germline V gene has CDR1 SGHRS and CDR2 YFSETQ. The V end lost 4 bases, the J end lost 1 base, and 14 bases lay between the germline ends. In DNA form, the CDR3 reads TGCGCCAGCAGCCCCACGGGGCGGGGCCAAGAGACCCAGTACTTC. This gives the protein CASSPTGRGQETQYF.

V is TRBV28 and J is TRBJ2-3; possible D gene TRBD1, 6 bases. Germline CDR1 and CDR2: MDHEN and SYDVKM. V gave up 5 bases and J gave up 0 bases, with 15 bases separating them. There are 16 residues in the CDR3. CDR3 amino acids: CASSTTFGGSTDTQYF. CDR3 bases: TGTGCCAGCAGTACGACTTTTGGGGGCAGCACAGATACGCAGTATTTT. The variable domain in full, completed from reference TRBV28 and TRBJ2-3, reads DVKVTQSSRYLVKRTGEKVFLECVQDMDHENMFWYRQDPGLGLRLIYFSYDVKMKEKGDIPEGYSVSREKKERFSLILESASTNQTSMYLCASSTTFGGSTDTQYFGPGTRLTVL.

CDR3 coding DNA: TGTGCCAGCAGCGTTTTCTCGCAAGAACCGGTGCACACTGAAGCTTTCTTT. This codes for CASSVFSQEPVHTEAFF. This chain links TRBV9 with TRBJ1-1; D is uncertain. V shed 2 bases and J shed 3 bases, with 20 bases lying between them. This CDR3 has 17 residues. Germline V gives CDR1 SGDLS, CDR2 YYNGEE.

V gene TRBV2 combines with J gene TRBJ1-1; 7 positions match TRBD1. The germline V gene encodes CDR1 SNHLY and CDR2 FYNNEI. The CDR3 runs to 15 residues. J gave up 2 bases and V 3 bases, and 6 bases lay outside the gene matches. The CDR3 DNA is TGTGCCAGCAGTGAGTGGGCAGGGGGAAACACTGAAGCTTTCTTT. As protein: CASSEWAGGNTEAFF.

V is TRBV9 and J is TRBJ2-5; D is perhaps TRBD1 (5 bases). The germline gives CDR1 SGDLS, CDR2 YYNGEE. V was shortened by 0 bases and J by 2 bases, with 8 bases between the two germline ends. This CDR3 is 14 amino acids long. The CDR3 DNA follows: TGTGCCAGCAGCGTAGGACAGCTACAAGAGACCCAGTACTTC. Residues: CASSVGQLQETQYF.

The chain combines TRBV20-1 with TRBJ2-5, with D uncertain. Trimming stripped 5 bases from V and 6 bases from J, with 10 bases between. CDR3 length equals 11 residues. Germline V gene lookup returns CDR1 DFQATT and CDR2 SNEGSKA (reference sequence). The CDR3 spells CSAPNLQTQYF. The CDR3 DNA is TGCAGTGCTCCTAATTTGCAGACCCAGTACTTC.

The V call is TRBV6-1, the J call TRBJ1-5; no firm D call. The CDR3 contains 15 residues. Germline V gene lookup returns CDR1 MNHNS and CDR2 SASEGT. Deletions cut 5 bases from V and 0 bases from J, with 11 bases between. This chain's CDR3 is CASSPWSNSNQPQHF. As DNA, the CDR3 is TGTGCCAGCAGTCCATGGAGCAATAGCAATCAGCCCCAGCATTTT.

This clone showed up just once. The CDR3 DNA reads TGTGCCAGCAGGGGACAGGGGGAAAAACTGTTTTTT. The encoded protein is CASRGQGEKLFF. The chain carries TRBV2 and TRBJ1-4, with 10 bases lining up with TRBD1. This CDR3 contains 12 residues. Germline CDR1 and CDR2: SNHLY and FYNNEI. V shed 6 bases, J shed 8 bases, and the junction held 0 bases outside the gene matches.

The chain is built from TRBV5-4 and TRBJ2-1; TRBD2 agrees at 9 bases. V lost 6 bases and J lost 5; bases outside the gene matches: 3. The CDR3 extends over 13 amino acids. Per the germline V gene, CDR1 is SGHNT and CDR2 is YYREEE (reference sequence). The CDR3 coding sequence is TGTGCCAGCATGCGGGAGGGGAACAATGAGCAGTTCTTC. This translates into CASMREGNNEQFF.

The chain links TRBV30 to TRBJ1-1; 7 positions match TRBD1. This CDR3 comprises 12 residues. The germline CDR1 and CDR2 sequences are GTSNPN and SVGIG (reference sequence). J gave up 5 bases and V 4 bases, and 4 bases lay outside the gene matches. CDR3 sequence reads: CAWKQGRTEAFF. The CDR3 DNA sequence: TGTGCCTGGAAACAGGGGAGAACTGAAGCTTTCTTT.

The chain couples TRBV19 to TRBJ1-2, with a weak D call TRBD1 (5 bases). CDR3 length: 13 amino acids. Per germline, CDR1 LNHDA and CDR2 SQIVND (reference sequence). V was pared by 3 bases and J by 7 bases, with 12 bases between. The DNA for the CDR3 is TGTGCCAGTAGTATGCAAGGGCAGGGTGGCTACACCTTC. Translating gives CASSMQGQGGYTF.

In nucleotides, the CDR3 is TGTGCCTGGGTAGGGGCTTGGGGCTATGGCTACACCTTC. This gives the protein CAWVGAWGYGYTF. The chain uses TRBV30 and TRBJ1-2; weak D call: TRBD1 (5 bases). V shed 5 bases and J shed 4 bases, with 14 bases lying between them. The germline CDR1 and CDR2 sequences are GTSNPN and SVGIG (reference sequence). CDR3 length equals 13 residues.

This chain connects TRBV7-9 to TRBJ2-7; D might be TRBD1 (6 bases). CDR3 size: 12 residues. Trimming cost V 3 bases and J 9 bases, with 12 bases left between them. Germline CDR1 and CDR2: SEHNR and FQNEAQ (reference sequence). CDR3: CASSFQGHWQYF. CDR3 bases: TGTGCCAGCAGCTTTCAGGGACATTGGCAGTACTTC.

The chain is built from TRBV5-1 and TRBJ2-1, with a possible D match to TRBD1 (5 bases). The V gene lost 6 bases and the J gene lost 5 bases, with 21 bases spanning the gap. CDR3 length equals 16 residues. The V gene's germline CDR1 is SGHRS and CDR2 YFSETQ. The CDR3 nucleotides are TGCGCCAGCACAATAACAGGATCCTCTAGAAACAATGAGCAGTTCTTC. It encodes CASTITGSSRNNEQFF.